This TCR beta chain was sequenced during a study of spatial heterogeneity in lung cancer. Stated time point: sample taken at primary tumor resection. Without sorting, whole RNA was sequenced from tumor, nontumor lung or frozen PBMC. V lost 6 bases to trimming and J lost 3 bases; unmatched junction nucleotides: 9. This CDR3 comprises 14 residues. Germline V gives CDR1 DFQATT, CDR2 SNEGSKA (reference sequence). This clonotype was recorded only once. This beta chain lies outside the target of a library built for alpha chains; its clone size means little. From the 5' RACE reads, TCRdb called clonotypes with MiXCR, one entry per CDR3 protein. The profile covers more than 10,000 distinct CDR3 sequences, with 5% to 5.5% appearing a single time and roughly two fifths taken by the ten largest.

The chain combines TRBV20-1 with TRBJ1-2; TRBD1 aligns across 8 bases. The sample here was lung tumor tissue, taken at surgery. This receptor was obtained from a human donor with early-stage non-small cell lung cancer. CDR3 sequence reads: CSAKQGAFDYGYTF. The CDR3, as DNA: TGCAGTGCGAAGCAGGGGGCATTCGACTATGGCTACACCTTC.